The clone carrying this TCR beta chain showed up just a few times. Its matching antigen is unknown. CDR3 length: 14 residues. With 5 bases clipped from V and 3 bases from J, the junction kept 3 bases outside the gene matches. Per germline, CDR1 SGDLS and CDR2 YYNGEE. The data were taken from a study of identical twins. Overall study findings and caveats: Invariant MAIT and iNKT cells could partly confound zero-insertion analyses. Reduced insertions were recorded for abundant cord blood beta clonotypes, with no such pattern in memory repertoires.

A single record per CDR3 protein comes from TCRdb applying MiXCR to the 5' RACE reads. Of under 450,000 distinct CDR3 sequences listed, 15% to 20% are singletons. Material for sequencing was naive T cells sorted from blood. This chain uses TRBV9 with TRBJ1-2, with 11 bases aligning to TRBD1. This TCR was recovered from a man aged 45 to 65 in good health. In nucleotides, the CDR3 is TGTGCCAGCAGAGGACAGGGGGCTTACTATGGCTACACCTTC. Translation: CASRGQGAYYGYTF.